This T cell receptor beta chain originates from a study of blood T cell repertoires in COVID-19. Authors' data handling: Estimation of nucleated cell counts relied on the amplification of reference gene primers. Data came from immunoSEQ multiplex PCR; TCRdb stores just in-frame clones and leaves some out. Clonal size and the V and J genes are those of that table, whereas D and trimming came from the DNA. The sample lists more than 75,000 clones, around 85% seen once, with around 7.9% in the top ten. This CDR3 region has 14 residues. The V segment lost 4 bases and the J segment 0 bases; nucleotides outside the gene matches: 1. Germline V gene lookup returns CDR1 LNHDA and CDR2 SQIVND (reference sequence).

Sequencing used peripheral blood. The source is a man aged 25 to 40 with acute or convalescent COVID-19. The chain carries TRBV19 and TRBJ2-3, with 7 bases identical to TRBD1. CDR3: CASSRDRSTDTQYF. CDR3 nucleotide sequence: TGTGCCAGTAGTAGGGACAGAAGCACAGATACGCAGTATTTT.